The entry that follows covers one T cell receptor (beta chain) sequence. PCR involved 60 Vbeta and 13 Jbeta primers. The table came from immunoSEQ multiplex PCR; TCRdb's copy has only in-frame clones and leaves some out. Among roughly 140,000 clones listed, over 75% were seen once. The data are from a study of cytomegalovirus exposure and HLA in healthy donors. The CDR3 has 12 residues. Germline CDR1 reads MNHEY; CDR2 reads SMNVEV (reference sequence). The trim removed 6 bases at V and 5 bases at J, leaving 2 bases unmatched. This TCR came from a female donor in good health and CMV-seronegative. Sequenced input: PBMCs. The chain recombines TRBV27 with TRBJ1-1; 8 bases agree with TRBD1. The CDR3 region has the DNA TGTGCCAGCAGCAACAGGGGGACTGAAGCTTTCTTT. It yields the protein CASSNRGTEAFF.